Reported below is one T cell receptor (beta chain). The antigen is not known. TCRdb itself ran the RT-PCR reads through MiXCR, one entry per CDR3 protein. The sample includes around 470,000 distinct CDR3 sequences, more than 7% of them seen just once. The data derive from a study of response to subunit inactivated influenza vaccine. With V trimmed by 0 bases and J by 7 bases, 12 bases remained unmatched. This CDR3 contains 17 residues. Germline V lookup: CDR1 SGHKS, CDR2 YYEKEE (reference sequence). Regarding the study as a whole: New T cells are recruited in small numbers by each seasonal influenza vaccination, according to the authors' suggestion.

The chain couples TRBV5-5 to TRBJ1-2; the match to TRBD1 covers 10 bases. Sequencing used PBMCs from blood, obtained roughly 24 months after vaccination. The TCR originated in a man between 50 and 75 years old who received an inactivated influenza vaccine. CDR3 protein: CASSLVTTGTGVSGYTF. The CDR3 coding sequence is TGTGCCAGCAGCTTGGTAACGACCGGGACAGGGGTCTCTGGCTACACCTTC.